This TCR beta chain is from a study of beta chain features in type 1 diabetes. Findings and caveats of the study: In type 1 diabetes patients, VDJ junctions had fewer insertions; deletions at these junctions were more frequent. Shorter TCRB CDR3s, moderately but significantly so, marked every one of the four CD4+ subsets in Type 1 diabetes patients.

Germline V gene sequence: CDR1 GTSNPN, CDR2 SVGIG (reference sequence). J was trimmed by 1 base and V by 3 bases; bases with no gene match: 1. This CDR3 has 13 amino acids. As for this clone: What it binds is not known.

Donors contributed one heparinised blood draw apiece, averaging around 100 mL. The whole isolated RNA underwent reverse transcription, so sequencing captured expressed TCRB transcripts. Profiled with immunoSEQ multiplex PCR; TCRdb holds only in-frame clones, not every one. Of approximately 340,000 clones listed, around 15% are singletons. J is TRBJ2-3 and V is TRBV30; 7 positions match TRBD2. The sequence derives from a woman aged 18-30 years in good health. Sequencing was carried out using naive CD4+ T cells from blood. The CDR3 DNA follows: TGTGCCTGGAGGGCGGGAGGCACAGATACGCAGTATTTT. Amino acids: CAWRAGGTDTQYF. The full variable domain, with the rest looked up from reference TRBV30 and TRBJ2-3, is SQTIHQWPATLVQPVGSPLSLECTVEGTSNPNLYWYRQAAGRGLQLLFYSVGIGQISSEVPQNLSASRPQDRQFILSSKKLLLSDSGFYLCAWRAGGTDTQYFGPGTRLTVL.